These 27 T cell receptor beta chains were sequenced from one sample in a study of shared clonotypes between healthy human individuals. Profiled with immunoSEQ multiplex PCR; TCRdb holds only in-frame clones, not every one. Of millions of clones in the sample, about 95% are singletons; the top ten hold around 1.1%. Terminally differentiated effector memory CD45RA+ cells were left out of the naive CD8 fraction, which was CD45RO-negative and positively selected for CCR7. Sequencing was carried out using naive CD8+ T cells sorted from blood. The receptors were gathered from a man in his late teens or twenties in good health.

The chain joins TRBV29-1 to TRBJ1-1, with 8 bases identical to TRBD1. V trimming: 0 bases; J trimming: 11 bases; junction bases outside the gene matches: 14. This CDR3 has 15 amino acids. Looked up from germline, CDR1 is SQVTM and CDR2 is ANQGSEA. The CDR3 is CSVEDPGQAAAGAFF. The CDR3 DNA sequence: TGCAGCGTTGAAGATCCGGGACAGGCGGCGGCGGGCGCTTTCTTT.

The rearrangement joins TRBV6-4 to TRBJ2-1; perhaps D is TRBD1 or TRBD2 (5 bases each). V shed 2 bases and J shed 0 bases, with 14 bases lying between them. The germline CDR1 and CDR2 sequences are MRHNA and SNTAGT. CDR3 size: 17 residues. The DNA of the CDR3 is TGTGCCAGCAGTGACAATCCGGCAGGGAGCTCCTACAATGAGCAGTTCTTC. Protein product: CASSDNPAGSSYNEQFF.

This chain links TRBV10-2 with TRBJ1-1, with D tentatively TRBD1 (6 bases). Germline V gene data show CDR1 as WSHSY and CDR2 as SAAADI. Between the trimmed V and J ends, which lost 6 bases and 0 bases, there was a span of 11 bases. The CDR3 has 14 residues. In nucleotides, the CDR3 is TGCGCCAGCAGCACCGGGACACTGAACACTGAAGCTTTCTTT. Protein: CASSTGTLNTEAFF.

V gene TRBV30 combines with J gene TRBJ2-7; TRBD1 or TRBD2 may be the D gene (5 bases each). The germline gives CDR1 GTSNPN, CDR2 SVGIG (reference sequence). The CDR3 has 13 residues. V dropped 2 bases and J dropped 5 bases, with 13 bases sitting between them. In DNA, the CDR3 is TGTGCCTGGAGTTTTGAGGGGTTCAACGAGCAGTACTTC. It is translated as CAWSFEGFNEQYF.

CDR3 sequence reads: CASSLDRGLNSPLHF. Written as DNA, the CDR3 is TGTGCCAGCAGCCTCGACAGGGGACTGAATTCACCCCTCCACTTT. V is TRBV6-1 and J is TRBJ1-6; 8 bases match TRBD1. J was trimmed by 7 bases and V by 6 bases; bases with no gene match: 8. The germline gives CDR1 MNHNS, CDR2 SASEGT. The CDR3 is made up of 15 amino acids.

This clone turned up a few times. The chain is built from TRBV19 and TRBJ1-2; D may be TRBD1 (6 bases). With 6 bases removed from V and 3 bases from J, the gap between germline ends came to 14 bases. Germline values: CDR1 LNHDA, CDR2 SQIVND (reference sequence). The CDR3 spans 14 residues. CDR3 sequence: CASSPTGWDYGYTF. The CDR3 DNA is TGTGCCAGTAGCCCGACAGGCTGGGACTATGGCTACACCTTC.

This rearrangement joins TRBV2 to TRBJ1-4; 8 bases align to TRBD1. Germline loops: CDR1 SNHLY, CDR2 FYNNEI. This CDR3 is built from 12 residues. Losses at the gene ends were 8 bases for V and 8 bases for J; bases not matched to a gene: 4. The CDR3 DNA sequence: TGTGCCAGCGAGGGGACAGGCGAAAAACTGTTTTTT. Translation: CASEGTGEKLFF. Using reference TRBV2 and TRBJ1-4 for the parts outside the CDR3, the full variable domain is EPEVTQTPSHQVTQMGQEVILRCVPISNHLYFYWYRQILGQKVEFLVSFYNNEISEKSEIFDDQFSVERPDGSNFTLKIRSTKLEDSAMYFCASEGTGEKLFFGSGTQLSVL.

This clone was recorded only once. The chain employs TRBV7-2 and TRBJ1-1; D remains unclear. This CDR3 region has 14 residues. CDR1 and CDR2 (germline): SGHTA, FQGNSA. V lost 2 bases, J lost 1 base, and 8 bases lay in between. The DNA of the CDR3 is TGTGCCAGCAGCTTAAAACTGGGGAACACTGAAGCTTTCTTT. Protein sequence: CASSLKLGNTEAFF.

The CDR3 region is CASSVPWTGSRYEQYF. As DNA, the CDR3 is TGTGCCAGCAGCGTACCCTGGACAGGGAGTAGGTACGAGCAGTACTTC. The chain recombines TRBV9 with TRBJ2-7; TRBD1 matches 8 bases. CDR1 and CDR2 (germline): SGDLS, YYNGEE. J was trimmed by 4 bases and V by 1 base; bases with no gene match: 10. The CDR3 has 16 amino acids.

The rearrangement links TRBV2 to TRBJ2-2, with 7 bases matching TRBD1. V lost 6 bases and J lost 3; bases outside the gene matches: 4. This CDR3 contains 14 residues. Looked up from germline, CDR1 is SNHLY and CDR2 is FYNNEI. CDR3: CASRQQGYTGELFF. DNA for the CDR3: TGTGCCAGCAGGCAACAGGGGTACACCGGGGAGCTGTTTTTT.

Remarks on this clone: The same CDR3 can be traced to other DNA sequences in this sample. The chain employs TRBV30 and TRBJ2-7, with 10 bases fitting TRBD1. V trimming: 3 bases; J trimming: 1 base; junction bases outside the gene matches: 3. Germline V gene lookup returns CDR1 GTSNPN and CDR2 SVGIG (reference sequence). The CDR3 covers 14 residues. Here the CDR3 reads CAWSDRGLSYEQYF. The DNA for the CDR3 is TGTGCCTGGAGCGACAGGGGGCTTTCCTACGAGCAGTACTTC.

The CDR3 loop is CASSEGGDRRYTF. CDR3 bases: TGTGCCAGCAGTGAGGGGGGGGATAGACGCTACACCTTC. The chain is built from TRBV25-1 and TRBJ1-2; TRBD1 is a possible D gene (5 bases). Germline CDR1 reads MGHDK; CDR2 reads SYGVNS. V shed 3 bases and J shed 9 bases, with 14 bases lying between them. The CDR3 loop spans 13 amino acids.

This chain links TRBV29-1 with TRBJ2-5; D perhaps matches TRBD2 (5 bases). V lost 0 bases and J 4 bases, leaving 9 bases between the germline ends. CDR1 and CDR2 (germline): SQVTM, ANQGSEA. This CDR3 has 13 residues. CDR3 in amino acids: CSVEDGGGETQYF. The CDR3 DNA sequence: TGCAGCGTTGAAGACGGAGGCGGAGAGACCCAGTACTTC. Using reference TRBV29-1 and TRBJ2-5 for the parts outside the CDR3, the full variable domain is SAVISQKPSRDICQRGTSLTIQCQVDSQVTMMFWYRQQPGQSLTLIATANQGSEATYESGFVIDKFPISRPNLTFSTLTVSNMSPEDSSIYLCSVEDGGGETQYFGPGTRLLVL.

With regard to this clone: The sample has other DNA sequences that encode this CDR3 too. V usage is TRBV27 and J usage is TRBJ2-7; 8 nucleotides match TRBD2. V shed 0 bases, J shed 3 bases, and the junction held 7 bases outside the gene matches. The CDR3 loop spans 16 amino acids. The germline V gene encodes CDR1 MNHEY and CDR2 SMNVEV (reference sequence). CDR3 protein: CASSLSAGEAVYEQYF. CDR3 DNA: TGTGCCAGCAGTTTATCAGCGGGGGAGGCGGTCTACGAGCAGTACTTC.

CDR3 amino acids: CASSFLGQNSPLHF. The CDR3 bases are TGTGCCAGCAGCTTTTTGGGTCAAAATTCACCCCTCCACTTT. The chain employs TRBV7-6 and TRBJ1-6; D remains ambiguous. V was shortened by 3 bases and J by 7 bases, with 10 bases between the two germline ends. Germline-derived CDR1 and CDR2 are SGHVS and FNYEAQ. The CDR3 totals 14 residues.

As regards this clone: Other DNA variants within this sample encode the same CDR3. In DNA form, the CDR3 reads TGTGCCAGCAGCTTCGGCAGCTCCTACGAGCAGTACTTC. Translating it yields CASSFGSSYEQYF. V gene TRBV7-9 combines with J gene TRBJ2-7; D uncertain. CDR1 and CDR2 (germline): SEHNR, FQNEAQ (reference sequence). This CDR3 has 13 amino acids. The germline V and J ends were trimmed by 3 bases and 0 bases, with 6 bases remaining between them.

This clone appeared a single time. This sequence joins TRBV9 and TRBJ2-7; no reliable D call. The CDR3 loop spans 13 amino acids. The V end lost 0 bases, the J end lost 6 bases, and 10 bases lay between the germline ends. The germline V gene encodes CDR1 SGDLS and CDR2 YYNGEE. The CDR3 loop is CASSVDGPAEQYF. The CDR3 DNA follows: TGTGCCAGCAGCGTAGACGGACCAGCCGAGCAGTACTTC.

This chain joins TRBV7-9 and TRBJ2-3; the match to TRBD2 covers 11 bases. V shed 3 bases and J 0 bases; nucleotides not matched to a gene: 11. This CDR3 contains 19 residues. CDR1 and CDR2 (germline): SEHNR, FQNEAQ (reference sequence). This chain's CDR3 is CASSLTGTSGSTSTDTQYF. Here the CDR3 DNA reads TGTGCCAGCAGCTTGACCGGGACTAGCGGTTCGACTAGCACAGATACGCAGTATTTT.

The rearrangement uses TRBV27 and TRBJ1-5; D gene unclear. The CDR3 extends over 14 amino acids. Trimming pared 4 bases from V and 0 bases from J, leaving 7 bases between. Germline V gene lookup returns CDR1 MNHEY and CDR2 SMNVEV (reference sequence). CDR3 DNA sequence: TGTGCCAGCAGTTACAGTTATAGCAATCAGCCCCAGCATTTT. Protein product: CASSYSYSNQPQHF.

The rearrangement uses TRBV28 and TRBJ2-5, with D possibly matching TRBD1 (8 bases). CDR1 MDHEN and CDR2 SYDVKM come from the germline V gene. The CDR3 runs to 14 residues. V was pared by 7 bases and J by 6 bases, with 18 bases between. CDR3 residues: CASTPDREGKTQYF. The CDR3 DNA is TGTGCCAGCACCCCGGACAGGGAGGGGAAGACCCAGTACTTC.

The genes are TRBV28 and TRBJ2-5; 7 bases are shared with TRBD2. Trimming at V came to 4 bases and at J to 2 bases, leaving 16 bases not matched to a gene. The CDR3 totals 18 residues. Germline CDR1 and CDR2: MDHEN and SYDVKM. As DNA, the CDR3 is TGTGCCAGCAGTTCAAACTGGCTAGCGGAGTCCATTCAAGAGACCCAGTACTTC. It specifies CASSSNWLAESIQETQYF.

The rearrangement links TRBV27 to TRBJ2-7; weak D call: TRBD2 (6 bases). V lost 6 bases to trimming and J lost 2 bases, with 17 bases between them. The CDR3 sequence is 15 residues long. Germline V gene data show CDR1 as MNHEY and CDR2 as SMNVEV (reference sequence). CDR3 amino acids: CASSDPGLPPYEQYF. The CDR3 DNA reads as TGTGCCAGCAGCGACCCGGGACTTCCGCCCTACGAGCAGTACTTC.

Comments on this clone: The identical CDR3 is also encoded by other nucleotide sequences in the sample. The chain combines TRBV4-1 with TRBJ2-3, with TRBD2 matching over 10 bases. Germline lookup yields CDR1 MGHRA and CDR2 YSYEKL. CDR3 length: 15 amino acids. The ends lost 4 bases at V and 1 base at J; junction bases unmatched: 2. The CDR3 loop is CASSPLAGGTDTQYF. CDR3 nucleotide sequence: TGCGCCAGCAGCCCCCTAGCGGGGGGCACAGATACGCAGTATTTT.

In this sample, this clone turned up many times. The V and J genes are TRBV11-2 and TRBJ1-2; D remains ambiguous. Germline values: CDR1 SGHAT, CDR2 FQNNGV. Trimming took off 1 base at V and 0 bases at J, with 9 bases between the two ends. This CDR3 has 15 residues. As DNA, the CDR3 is TGTGCCAGCAGCTTAGTAGGGTCAGCTAACTATGGCTACACCTTC. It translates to CASSLVGSANYGYTF.

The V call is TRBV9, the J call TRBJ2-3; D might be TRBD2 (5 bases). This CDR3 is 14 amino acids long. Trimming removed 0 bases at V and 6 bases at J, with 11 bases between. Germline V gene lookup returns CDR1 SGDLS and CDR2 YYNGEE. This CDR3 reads CASSVDGLVDTQYF. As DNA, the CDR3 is TGTGCCAGCAGCGTAGATGGACTCGTGGATACGCAGTATTTT.

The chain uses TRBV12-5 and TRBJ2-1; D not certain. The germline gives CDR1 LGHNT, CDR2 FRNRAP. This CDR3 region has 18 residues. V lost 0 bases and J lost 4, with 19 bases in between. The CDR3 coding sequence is TGTGCTAGTGGTTTGGTAGTGGTACTGGGCATGCCGTACAATGAGCAGTTCTTC. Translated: CASGLVVVLGMPYNEQFF.

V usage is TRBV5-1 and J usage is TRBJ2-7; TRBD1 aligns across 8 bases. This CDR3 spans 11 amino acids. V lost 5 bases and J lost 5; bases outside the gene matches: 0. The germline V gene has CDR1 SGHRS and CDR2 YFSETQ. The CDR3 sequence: CASRQGDEQYF. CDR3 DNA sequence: TGCGCCAGCAGACAGGGGGACGAGCAGTACTTC.